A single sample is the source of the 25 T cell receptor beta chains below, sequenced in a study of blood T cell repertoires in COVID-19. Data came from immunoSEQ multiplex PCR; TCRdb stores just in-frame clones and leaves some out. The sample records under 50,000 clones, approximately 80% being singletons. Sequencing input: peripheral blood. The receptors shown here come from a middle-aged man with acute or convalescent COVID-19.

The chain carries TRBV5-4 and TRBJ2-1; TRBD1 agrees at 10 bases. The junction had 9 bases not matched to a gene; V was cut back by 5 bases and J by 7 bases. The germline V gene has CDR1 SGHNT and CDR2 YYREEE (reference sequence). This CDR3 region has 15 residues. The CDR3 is CASRRDRGIVNEQFF. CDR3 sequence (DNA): TGTGCCAGCAGAAGGGACAGGGGAATTGTAAATGAGCAGTTCTTC.

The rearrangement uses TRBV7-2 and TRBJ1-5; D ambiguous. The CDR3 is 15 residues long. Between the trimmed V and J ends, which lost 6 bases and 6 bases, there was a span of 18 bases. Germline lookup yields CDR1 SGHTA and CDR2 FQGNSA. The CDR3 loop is CASSLEGSTAQPQHF. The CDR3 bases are TGTGCCAGCAGTCTAGAGGGCAGTACGGCTCAGCCCCAGCATTTT.

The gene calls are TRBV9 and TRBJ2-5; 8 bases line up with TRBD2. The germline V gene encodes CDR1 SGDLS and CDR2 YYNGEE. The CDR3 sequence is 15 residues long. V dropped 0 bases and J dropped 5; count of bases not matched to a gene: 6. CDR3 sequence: CASSVAGLAWETQYF. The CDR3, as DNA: TGTGCCAGCAGCGTAGCAGGACTAGCATGGGAGACCCAGTACTTC.

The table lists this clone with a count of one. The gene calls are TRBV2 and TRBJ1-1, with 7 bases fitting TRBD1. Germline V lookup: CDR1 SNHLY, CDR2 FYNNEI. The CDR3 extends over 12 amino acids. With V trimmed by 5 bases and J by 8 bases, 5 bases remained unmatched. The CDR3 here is CASSLGQIEAFF. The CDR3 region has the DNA TGTGCCAGCAGTCTGGGACAGATCGAAGCTTTCTTT.

CDR3 sequence reads: CASTPGLSAEQYF. CDR3 sequence (DNA): TGTGCCAGCACTCCGGGACTAAGTGCCGAGCAGTACTTC. The V call is TRBV12-3 or TRBV12-4, the J call TRBJ2-7; TRBD2 matches at 7 bases. The CDR3 runs to 13 residues. Unmatched junction bases numbered 9, after V lost 7 bases and J lost 6 bases.

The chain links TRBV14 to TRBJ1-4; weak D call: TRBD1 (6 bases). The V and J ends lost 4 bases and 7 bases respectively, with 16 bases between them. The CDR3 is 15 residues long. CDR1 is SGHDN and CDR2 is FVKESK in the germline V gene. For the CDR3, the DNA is TGTGCCAGCAGCCTCACGACAGGTGGTATTGAAAAACTGTTTTTT. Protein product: CASSLTTGGIEKLFF.

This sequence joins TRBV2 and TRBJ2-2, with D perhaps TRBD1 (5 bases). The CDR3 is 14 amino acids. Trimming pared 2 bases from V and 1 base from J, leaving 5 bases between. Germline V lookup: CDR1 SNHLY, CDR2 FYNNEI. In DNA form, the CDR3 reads TGTGCCAGCAGTGAAACAGGGAACACCGGGGAGCTGTTTTTT. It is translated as CASSETGNTGELFF.

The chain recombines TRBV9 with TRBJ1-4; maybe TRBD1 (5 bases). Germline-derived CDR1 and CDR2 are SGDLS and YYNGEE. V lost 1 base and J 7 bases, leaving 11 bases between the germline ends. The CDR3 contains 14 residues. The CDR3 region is CASSVSGRGEKLFF. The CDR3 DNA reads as TGTGCCAGCAGCGTATCCGGTAGGGGTGAAAAACTGTTTTTT. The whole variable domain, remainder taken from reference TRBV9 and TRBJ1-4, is DSGVTQTPKHLITATGQRVTLRCSPRSGDLSVYWYQQSLDQGLQFLIQYYNGEERAKGNILERFSAQQFPDLHSELNLSSLELGDSALYFCASSVSGRGEKLFFGSGTQLSVL.

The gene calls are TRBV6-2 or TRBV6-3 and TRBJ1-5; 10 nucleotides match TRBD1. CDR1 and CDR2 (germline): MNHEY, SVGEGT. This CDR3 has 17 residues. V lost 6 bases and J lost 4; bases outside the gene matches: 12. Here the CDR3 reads CASSPGTGAFGNQPQHF. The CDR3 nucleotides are TGTGCCAGCAGCCCCGGGACAGGGGCCTTTGGGAATCAGCCCCAGCATTTT.

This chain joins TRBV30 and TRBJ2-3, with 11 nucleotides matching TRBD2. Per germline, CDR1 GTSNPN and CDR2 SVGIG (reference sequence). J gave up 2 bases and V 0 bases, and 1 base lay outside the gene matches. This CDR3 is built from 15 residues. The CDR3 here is CAWSVLAGATDTQYF. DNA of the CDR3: TGTGCCTGGAGTGTACTAGCGGGGGCCACAGATACGCAGTATTTT.

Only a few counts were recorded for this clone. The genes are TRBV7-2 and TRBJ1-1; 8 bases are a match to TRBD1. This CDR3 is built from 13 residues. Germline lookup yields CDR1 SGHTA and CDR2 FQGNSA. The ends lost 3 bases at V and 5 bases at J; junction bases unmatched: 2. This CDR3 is CASSFGDRTEAFF. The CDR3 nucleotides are TGTGCCAGCAGCTTCGGGGACAGGACTGAAGCTTTCTTT.

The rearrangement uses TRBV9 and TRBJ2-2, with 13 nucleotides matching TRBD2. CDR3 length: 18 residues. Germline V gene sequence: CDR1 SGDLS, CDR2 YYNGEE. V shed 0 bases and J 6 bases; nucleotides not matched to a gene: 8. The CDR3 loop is CASSVVALLAGGPGELFF. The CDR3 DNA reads TGTGCCAGCAGCGTAGTCGCCCTACTAGCGGGGGGGCCCGGGGAGCTGTTTTTT.

The CDR3 DNA reads TGTGCCAGTAGTCAGATATACAATGAGCAGTTCTTC. It is translated as CASSQIYNEQFF. The chain couples TRBV19 to TRBJ2-1; D is unresolved. CDR3 length: 12 residues. V lost 5 bases, J lost 4 bases, and 6 bases lay in between. In germline, CDR1 is LNHDA, CDR2 SQIVND (reference sequence).

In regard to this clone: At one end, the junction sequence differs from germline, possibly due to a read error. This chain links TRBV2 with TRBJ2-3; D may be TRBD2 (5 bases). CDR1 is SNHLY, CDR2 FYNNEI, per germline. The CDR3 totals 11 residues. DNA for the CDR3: TGTGCCAGCAAGTTTGAGGGTTCCAGCCATTTT. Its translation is CASKFEGSSHF.

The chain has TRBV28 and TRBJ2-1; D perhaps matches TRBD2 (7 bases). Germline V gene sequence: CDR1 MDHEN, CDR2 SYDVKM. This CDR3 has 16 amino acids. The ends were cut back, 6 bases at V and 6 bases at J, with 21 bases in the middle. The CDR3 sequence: CASRPSGGPAFNEQFF. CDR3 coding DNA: TGTGCCAGCAGGCCGTCCGGGGGGCCAGCCTTCAATGAGCAGTTCTTC.

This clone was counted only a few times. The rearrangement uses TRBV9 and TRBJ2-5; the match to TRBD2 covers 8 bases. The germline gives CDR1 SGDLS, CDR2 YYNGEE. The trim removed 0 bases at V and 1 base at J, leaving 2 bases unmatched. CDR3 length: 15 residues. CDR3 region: CASSVAGGRQETQYF. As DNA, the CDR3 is TGTGCCAGCAGCGTAGCGGGGGGGCGCCAAGAGACCCAGTACTTC. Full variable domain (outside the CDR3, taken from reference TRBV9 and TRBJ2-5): DSGVTQTPKHLITATGQRVTLRCSPRSGDLSVYWYQQSLDQGLQFLIQYYNGEERAKGNILERFSAQQFPDLHSELNLSSLELGDSALYFCASSVAGGRQETQYFGPGTRLLVL.

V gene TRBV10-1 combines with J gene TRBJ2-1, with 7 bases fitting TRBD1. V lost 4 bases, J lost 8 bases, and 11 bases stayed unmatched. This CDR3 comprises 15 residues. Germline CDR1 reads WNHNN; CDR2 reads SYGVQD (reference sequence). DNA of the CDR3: TGCGCCAGCAGTGTCCGGGGCAGGGGGAAGGATGAGCAGTTCTTC. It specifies CASSVRGRGKDEQFF.

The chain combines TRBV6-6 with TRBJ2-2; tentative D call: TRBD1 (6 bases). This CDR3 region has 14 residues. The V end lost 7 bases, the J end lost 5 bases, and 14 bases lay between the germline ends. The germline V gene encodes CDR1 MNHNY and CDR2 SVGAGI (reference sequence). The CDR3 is CASTVTGGTGELFF. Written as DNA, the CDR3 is TGTGCCAGCACTGTGACAGGCGGTACCGGGGAGCTGTTTTTT.

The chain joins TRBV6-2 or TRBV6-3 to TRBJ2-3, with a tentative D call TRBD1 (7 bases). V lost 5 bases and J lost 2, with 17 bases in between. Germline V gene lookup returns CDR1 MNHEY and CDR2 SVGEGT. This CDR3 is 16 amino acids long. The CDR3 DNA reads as TGTGCCAGCAGTAGGGGGCAGGGGGGATTCACAGATACGCAGTATTTT. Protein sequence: CASSRGQGGFTDTQYF.

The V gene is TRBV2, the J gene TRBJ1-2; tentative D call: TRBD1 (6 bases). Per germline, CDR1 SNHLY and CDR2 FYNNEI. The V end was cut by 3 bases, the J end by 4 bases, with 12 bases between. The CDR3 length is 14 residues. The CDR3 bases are TGTGCCAGCAGTGAGGCGGGGGGCAGCTATGGCTACACCTTC. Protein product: CASSEAGGSYGYTF. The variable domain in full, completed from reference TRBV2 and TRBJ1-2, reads EPEVTQTPSHQVTQMGQEVILRCVPISNHLYFYWYRQILGQKVEFLVSFYNNEISEKSEIFDDQFSVERPDGSNFTLKIRSTKLEDSAMYFCASSEAGGSYGYTFGSGTRLTVV.

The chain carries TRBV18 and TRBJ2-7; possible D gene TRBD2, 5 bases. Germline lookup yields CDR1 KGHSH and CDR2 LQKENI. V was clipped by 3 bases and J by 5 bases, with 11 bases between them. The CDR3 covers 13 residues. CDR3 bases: TGTGCCAGCTCACCCACTAGTACTAACGAGCAGTACTTC. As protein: CASSPTSTNEQYF.

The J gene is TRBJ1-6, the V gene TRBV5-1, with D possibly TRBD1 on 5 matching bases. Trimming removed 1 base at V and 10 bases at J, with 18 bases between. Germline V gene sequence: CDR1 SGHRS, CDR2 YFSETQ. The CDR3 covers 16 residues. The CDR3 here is CASSLRGDGSGSPLHF. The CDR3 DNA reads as TGCGCCAGCAGCTTGAGAGGGGACGGGAGTGGCTCACCCCTCCACTTT.

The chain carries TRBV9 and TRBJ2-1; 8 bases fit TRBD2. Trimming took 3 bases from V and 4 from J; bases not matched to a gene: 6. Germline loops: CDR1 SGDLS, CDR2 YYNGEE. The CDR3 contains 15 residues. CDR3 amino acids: CASSETSGLYNEQFF. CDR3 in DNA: TGTGCCAGCAGCGAAACTAGCGGCCTATACAATGAGCAGTTCTTC.

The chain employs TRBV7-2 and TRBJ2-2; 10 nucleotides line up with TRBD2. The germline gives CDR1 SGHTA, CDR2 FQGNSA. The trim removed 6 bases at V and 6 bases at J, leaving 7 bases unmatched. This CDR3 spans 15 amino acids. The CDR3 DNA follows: TGTGCCAGCAGTCCTAGCGGGGGAATTGCCGGGGAGCTGTTTTTT. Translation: CASSPSGGIAGELFF.

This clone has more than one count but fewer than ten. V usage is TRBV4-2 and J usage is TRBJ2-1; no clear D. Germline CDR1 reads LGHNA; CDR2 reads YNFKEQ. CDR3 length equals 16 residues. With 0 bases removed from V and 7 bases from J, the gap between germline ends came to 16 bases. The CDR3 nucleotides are TGTGCCAGCAGCCAAGACATCGGTTCAACCCGGAATGAGCAGTTCTTC. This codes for CASSQDIGSTRNEQFF.